The source of this T cell receptor (beta chain) is a study of blood T cell repertoires in COVID-19. The assay was immunoSEQ multiplex PCR, and TCRdb's table has in-frame clones only and misses some. The table records around 60,000 clones, 85% to 90% of them present only once. Germline loops: CDR1 MNHEY, CDR2 SMNVEV (reference sequence). V was clipped by 0 bases and J by 1 base, with 21 bases between them. This CDR3 is 19 amino acids long. The chain carries TRBV27 and TRBJ1-1, with D tentatively TRBD1 (5 bases). The sequenced sample was peripheral blood. The receptor comes from a man aged 55 to 70 with active COVID-19. In DNA, the CDR3 is TGTGCCAGCAGTTTATCGGGGGAGGGGAGAAAGGGTCGGAACACTGAAGCTTTCTTT. The encoded protein is CASSLSGEGRKGRNTEAFF.